These 6 T cell receptor beta chains came from one sample sequenced in a study of blood T cell repertoires in COVID-19. Measured with immunoSEQ multiplex PCR; TCRdb has only the in-frame clones, and not every one. The table has over 400,000 clones, 80% to 90% seen once. The sample was peripheral blood. The receptor set was obtained from a human donor in a cohort sampled during active COVID-19.

This CDR3 is CASSTRPPGSEKLFF. The CDR3 region has the DNA TGTGCCAGTAGTACCAGACCCCCGGGTTCTGAAAAACTGTTTTTT. The chain combines TRBV19 with TRBJ1-4, with D uncertain. This CDR3 region has 15 residues. Germline V gives CDR1 LNHDA, CDR2 SQIVND (reference sequence). Trimming cost V 4 bases and J 7 bases, with 16 bases left between them.

This chain joins TRBV29-1 and TRBJ2-5; 7 bases line up with TRBD1. The trim removed 7 bases at V and 6 bases at J, leaving 11 bases unmatched. The CDR3 totals 13 residues. CDR1 is SQVTM and CDR2 is ANQGSEA in the germline V gene. The chain's CDR3 is CSGEDRARKTQYF. The CDR3 nucleotides read TGCAGCGGAGAAGACAGGGCCAGAAAGACCCAGTACTTC.

The chain uses TRBV6-6 and TRBJ1-4; D uncertain. This CDR3 comprises 16 residues. Per the germline V gene, CDR1 is MNHNY and CDR2 is SVGAGI (reference sequence). The V and J ends lost 2 bases and 0 bases respectively, with 10 bases between them. CDR3 residues: CASSYITTPTNEKLFF. DNA for the CDR3: TGTGCCAGCAGTTACATAACCACACCAACTAATGAAAAACTGTTTTTT.

The chain couples TRBV28 to TRBJ2-7; possibly TRBD1 for D (5 bases). Germline lookup yields CDR1 MDHEN and CDR2 SYDVKM. This CDR3 has 16 residues. Trimming pared 7 bases from V and 0 bases from J, leaving 19 bases between. The CDR3 DNA reads as TGTGCCAGCACCCTAGGGGCAGCGCCTCACTCCTACGAGCAGTACTTC. Its protein product is CASTLGAAPHSYEQYF.

The CDR3 nucleotides read TGTGCCAGCAGCTTAGAGAGGGCCGTATCACCCCTCCACTTT. Its translation: CASSLERAVSPLHF. The rearrangement links TRBV11-2 to TRBJ1-6, with D unresolved. With 0 bases removed from V and 10 bases from J, the gap between germline ends came to 10 bases. This CDR3 is 14 amino acids long. Germline CDR1 and CDR2: SGHAT and FQNNGV.

This clone was observed a few times. The CDR3 bases are TGTGCCAGCAGGGGGACAGGGTTCAGTGCAAATCAGCCCCAGCATTTT. Protein: CASRGTGFSANQPQHF. The chain combines TRBV28 with TRBJ1-5; 9 bases match TRBD1. The V gene's germline CDR1 is MDHEN and CDR2 SYDVKM. There are 16 residues in the CDR3. V was pared by 6 bases and J by 4 bases, with 10 bases of the junction left unmatched.